The T cell receptor beta chain under discussion was sequenced for a study of shared clonotypes between healthy human individuals. The CDR3 is made up of 14 amino acids. The germline gives CDR1 SGHRS, CDR2 YFSETQ. V was clipped by 1 base and J by 1 base; unmatched bases: 1. The protocol was immunoSEQ multiplex PCR, while the TCRdb copy is restricted to in-frame clones and leaves out a portion. The repertoire holds some 1,400,000 clones, with 96% as singletons. As for this clone: Different DNA sequences within this sample yield the same CDR3.

The chain links TRBV5-1 to TRBJ1-1, with 7 bases matching TRBD1. The receptor comes from a man younger than 45 in good health. The specimen sequenced was naive CD4+ T cells sorted from blood. Subset here: CD45RA+ positively selected. This CDR3 reads CASSLTGANTEAFF. The CDR3 nucleotides read TGCGCCAGCAGCTTGACAGGGGCGAACACTGAAGCTTTCTTT.